The source of this T cell receptor beta chain is a study of OX40 agonist ivuxolimab in advanced cancers. Trimming removed 3 bases from V and 7 bases from J, with 17 bases in between. The CDR3 loop spans 15 amino acids. Germline assignment: CDR1 SGDLS and CDR2 YYNGEE. Profiling relied on immunoSEQ multiplex PCR, and the TCRdb table lists in-frame clones only, not all of them. The table records about 67,000 clones, approximately 90% of them present only once. The receptor was isolated from an adult with an advanced solid tumor such as melanoma, head and neck, liver or kidney cancer. The V call is TRBV9, the J call TRBJ2-1, with D perhaps matching TRBD2 (6 bases). Sequencing was performed on CD4+ or CD8+ T cells sorted from blood, taken in a trial of the OX40 agonist ivuxolimab. CDR3 coding DNA: TGTGCCAGCAGCGAGAGGAGGGGATCGGGGAATGAGCAGTTCTTC. Residues: CASSERRGSGNEQFF.